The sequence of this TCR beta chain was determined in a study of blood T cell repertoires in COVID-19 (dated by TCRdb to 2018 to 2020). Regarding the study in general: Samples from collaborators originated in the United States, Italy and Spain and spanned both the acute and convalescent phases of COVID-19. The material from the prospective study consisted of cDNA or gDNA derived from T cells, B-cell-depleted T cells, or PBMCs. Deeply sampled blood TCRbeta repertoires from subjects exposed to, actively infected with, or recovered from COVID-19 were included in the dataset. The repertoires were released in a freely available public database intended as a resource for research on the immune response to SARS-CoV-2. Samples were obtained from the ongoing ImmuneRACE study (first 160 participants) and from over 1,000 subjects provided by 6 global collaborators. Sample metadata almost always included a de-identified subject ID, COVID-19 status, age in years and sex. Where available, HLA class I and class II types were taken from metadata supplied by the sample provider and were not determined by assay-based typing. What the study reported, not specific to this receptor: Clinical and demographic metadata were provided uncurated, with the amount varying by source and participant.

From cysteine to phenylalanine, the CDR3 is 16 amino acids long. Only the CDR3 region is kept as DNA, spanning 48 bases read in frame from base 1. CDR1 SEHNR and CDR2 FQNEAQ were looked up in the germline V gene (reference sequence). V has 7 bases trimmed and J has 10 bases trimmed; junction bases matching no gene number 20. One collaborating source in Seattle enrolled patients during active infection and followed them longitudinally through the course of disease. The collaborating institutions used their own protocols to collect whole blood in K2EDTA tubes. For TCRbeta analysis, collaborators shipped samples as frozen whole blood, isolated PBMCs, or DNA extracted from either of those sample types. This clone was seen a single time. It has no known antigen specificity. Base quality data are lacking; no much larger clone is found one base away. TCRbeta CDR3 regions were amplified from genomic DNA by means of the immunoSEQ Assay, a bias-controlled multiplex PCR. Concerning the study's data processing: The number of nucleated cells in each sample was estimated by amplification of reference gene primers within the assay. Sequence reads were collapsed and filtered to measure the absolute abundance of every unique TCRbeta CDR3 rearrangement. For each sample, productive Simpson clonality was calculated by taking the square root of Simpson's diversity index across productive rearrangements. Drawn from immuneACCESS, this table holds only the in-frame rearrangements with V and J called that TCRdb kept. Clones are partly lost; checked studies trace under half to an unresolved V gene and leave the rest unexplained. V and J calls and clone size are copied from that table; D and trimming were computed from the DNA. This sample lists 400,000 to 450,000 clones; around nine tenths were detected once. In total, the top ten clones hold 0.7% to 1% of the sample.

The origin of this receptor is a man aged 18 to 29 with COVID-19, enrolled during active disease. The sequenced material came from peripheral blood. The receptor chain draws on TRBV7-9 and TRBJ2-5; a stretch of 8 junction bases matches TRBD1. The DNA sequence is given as TGTGCCAGCACCCTCACCGCTTGGCCAGGGGGCGATGTCCAGTACTTC. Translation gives CASTLTAWPGGDVQYF.